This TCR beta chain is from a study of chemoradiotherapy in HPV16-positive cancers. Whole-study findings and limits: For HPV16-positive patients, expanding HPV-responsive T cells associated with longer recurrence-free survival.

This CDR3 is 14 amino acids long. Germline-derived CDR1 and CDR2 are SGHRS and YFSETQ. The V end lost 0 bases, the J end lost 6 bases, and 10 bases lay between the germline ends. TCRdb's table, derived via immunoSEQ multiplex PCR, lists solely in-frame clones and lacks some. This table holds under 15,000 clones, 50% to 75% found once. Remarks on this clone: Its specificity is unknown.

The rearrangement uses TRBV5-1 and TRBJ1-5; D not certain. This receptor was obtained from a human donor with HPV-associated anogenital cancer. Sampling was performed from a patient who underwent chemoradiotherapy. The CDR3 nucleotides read TGCGCCAGCAGCTTGGGGCAAACGGGTCAGCCCCAGCATTTT. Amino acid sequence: CASSLGQTGQPQHF.